The T cell receptor (beta chain) described here comes from a study of T-cell memory formation after mild COVID-19. Study-level background: The study found TCR clusters largely donor specific.

This clonotype was counted between two and nine times. TCR alpha and TCR beta cDNA libraries with sample barcodes and UMIs came from 5'RACE using constant-segment primers. TCRdb analysed the 5' RACE reads with MiXCR anew, one entry per CDR3 protein. The sample carries 130,000 to 150,000 distinct CDR3 sequences, over 6% recorded once. Germline loops: CDR1 MNHEY, CDR2 SVGAGI. The CDR3 is 15 amino acids. V trimming: 0 bases; J trimming: 0 bases; junction bases outside the gene matches: 1. The source material was PBMCs or a T cell subset sorted from them (not recorded which). The sequence was collected from an adult woman who had mild COVID-19 (a few samples of this study predate the infection). Cell type and time point are not known. This chain uses TRBV6-5 with TRBJ2-7, with 8 bases lining up with TRBD1. The CDR3 DNA follows: TGTGCCAGCAGTTACTCGGGACAGGACTCCTACGAGCAGTACTTC. Amino acids: CASSYSGQDSYEQYF.